This T cell receptor beta chain derives from a study of cytomegalovirus exposure and HLA in healthy donors (dated 2017 in TCRdb). For context, the study as a whole: According to an earlier analysis of a few hundred of the donors, about 190 million T cells yielded approximately 120 million unique TCR beta sequences and approximately 280 Gb of sequence data. The number of typed donors differed by locus: about 620-630 for A, B, C, DRB1 and DQB1; some 500 for DQA1; 600 to 610 for DPA1; and approximately 450 for DPB1. To predict cytomegalovirus infection status, the study brought together high-throughput TCR immunosequencing, statistical association of individual TCRs with disease status, and machine learning. An early release that covered approximately 600 HLA-typed donors contained 250 to 350 gigabases of sequencing data and around 85 million unique TCR sequences. The study profiled the T cell repertoires of 666 subjects by immunosequencing and related them to cytomegalovirus serostatus. A later genetic analysis used genome-wide SNP genotypes for about 65% of the 666 donors, treating that subset as a discovery cohort. Donor age, sex, ethnicity and CMV serostatus were collected together with the repertoire data. The later analysis used no new phenotypic data to find candidate immune exposures, relying instead on TCR beta sequences and their occurrence across donors. The study was designed to test whether signatures of past pathogen exposure could be identified by cataloging public T cell receptors. On average, roughly 240,000 unique TCR beta nucleotide sequences were sequenced per donor among 398 genotyped donors of the cohort, with roughly a sixth of those sequences being non-productive. Because of strong linkage in the cohort, five DR-DQ haplotypes were treated as single units for association and clustering. Every repertoire in the discovery cohort had been generated on one and the same sequencing platform. Of the roughly 400 genotyped donors, approximately 83% fell in the genetic ancestry cluster associated with self-reported Caucasian donors. Class I and class II HLA loci were covered by the typing at four-digit resolution. Besides the first cohort of roughly 700 subjects, a separate validation cohort made up of 95 to 150 different subjects was used. In an earlier analysis of several hundred of the donors, high-throughput TCR beta sequencing was used to judge whether each TCR beta V gene segment behaved as functional or pseudogenic. A later analysis re-examined previously published TCR beta repertoires from 610 or so donors and added high-resolution HLA genotyping to investigate patterns of TCR occurrence. Study-wide findings and limitations: A total of 150 to 200 TCR beta chains were listed by the study as associated with cytomegalovirus. The earlier analysis of a few hundred of the donors excluded some 15 rarely observed V segments, including chromosome 9 orphons, because counts were too low. In vitro tests confirmed that a few of the cytomegalovirus-associated TCR beta chains recognize cytomegalovirus antigens. Strong co-occurrence of HLA alleles, especially DR and DQ, made assigning TCR associations to individual alleles difficult. According to a later analysis, most CMV-associated TCR beta chains appeared to be HLA-restricted, and the HLA associations seemed to be driven largely by CMV exposure. The presence/absence analyses assumed that sequencing depth was roughly uniform across donors, and that assumption may not be true. Most TCR sequences were observed very rarely across donors, whereas some public TCRs were present in many individuals. In a later analysis, several top co-occurrence clusters were reported to appear linked to parvovirus B19, influenza, CMV and Epstein-Barr virus. CMV serostatus was the only immune exposure information available for the cohort. In a later analysis, around 17,000 TCR beta sequences were associated with specific HLA alleles at a false discovery rate of 0.05. Compared with the approximately 670-donor mean, donors in an Asian-associated ancestry cluster had fewer N-insertions in productive TCRs, according to a later genetic analysis. In a later analysis, the rate of TCR association differed among HLA loci, with DRB1 alleles having the most associated TCRs and HLA-C alleles having the fewest. The classifier was reported to diagnose cytomegalovirus status with high specificity and sensitivity in both the original cohort and the validation cohort. A cluster of highly shared sequence variants was judged likely to be a technical artifact of the sequencing pipeline. An earlier analysis of approximately 570 of the donors showed that most TCR beta V segments appeared in productive rearrangements either about 87% or about 30% of the time, which broadly matched IMGT annotations. A further reported finding was that TCR beta sequences accurately predicted the HLA-A and HLA-B alleles for most subjects in the first cohort. It was suggested by the authors that the approach could potentially be generalized to other disease states and immunological phenotypes. Because HLA typing was missing for some donors at each locus, association tests included only the typed subset. Compared with equally common non-associated chains, HLA-associated TCR beta chains in a later analysis were more clonally expanded and had lower generation probabilities. Correlated functional status among segregating V segments might reflect linkage disequilibrium, but an unknown experimental factor could not be ruled out. In a later genetic analysis, a missense DCLRE1C variant was associated with V-gene and J-gene trimming of TCR beta chains, and the association was replicated in an independent cohort. This cohort had only TCR beta chains sequenced, and the lack of alpha or paired-chain data limited which features could be detected. Some IMGT-functional V segments, including TRBV6-2 and TRBV6-3, could not be told apart with the 87-base-pair reads, so those segments were excluded.

Looking up the germline V gene yields CDR1 SGHTA and CDR2 FQGNSA. The junction shows trimming of 2 bases on V and 5 bases on J, plus 13 bases between the germline ends. Its CDR3 holds 15 amino acids, cysteine through phenylalanine. Only the CDR3 part of the read is kept: 45 bases, read in frame from the first base. The library was prepared using the immunoSEQ multiplex PCR assay. The multiplex PCR relied on a mix of 60 forward primers for TCR Vbeta segments and 13 reverse primers for TCR Jbeta segments. The CDR3 region of rearranged TCR beta genes was amplified from genomic DNA with a multiplex PCR assay. On the Illumina HiSeq System, the amplified TCR beta libraries were sequenced as 87-base-pair reads. The source study handled its data this way. In a later analysis, some 80 million unique TCR beta chains were counted across the roughly 670 repertoires, and roughly 11 million of these chains were shared by at least two donors. Raw reads were error-corrected and collapsed into unique sequences with a nearest-neighbor algorithm that merged closely related sequences to remove PCR and sequencing errors. Alignment of CDR3 sequences to IMGT reference sequences was used to assign V, D and J gene segments. Each retained sequence needed at least a six-nucleotide match to both a V gene segment and a J gene segment. Rearrangements were classified as productive when the CDR3 lacked stop codons and remained in frame with V and J, and all other rearrangements were classified as non-productive. Following IMGT convention, CDR3 was defined as the stretch from the second conserved V-encoded cysteine up to the conserved J-encoded phenylalanine. The earlier analysis of about 620 of the donors excluded sequences that lacked an unambiguous match to a single V gene segment. In an earlier analysis of a few hundred of the donors, V segments were called functional above 56.7% productive rearrangements and were called segregating when the between-donor standard deviation exceeded 5%. A statistical classification framework was built for diagnosing cytomegalovirus status from the catalog of TCR beta chain sequences. A later analysis assigned V and J genes by comparing TCR nucleotide sequences with IMGT/GENE-DB human TR gene sequences. The TCRdist pipeline was used in a later analysis to assign CDR3 sequences and most-parsimonious VDJ recombination scenarios. In a later analysis, each TCR beta chain was defined by its CDR3 amino acid sequence together with its V-gene family, and reads lacking a unique V-gene family were excluded. To address suspected cross-contamination and a sequencing artifact, a later analysis removed under 600 highly shared, low-generation-probability nucleotide sequences. For each public chain, a later analysis derived a clonal expansion index from normalized ranks of inferred template counts within each repertoire. Generation probabilities in a later analysis came from a VDJ recombination model fitted to out-of-frame rearrangements, and those results were checked against IGoR. In a later analysis, hypergeometric tests were used to score TCR-TCR, TCR-HLA and TCR-CMV co-occurrence, with a repertoire-size bias correction applied to TCR pairs. A later analysis estimated false discovery rates by permuting HLA or CMV assignments 20 times. In a later analysis, co-occurring TCRs were grouped with DBSCAN, and TCRdist sequence similarity was added when clustering was performed within HLA-allele-positive subsets. Repertoires with fewer than 30,000 or more than 120,000 public chains were left out of co-occurrence clustering, as were about 5 repertoires with anomalous nucleotide sharing. Not all clones reach the TCRdb copy of this immuneACCESS table, which keeps in-frame sequences only. Checked studies attribute under half of the gap to unresolved V genes and leave the rest unexplained. For V, J and clone size, that table is used; D and trimming come from the DNA. The sample table shows 150,000 to 160,000 clones, and more than 75% are seen once. In total, the top ten clones hold roughly 13% of the sample.

The cohort comprised around 690 healthy bone marrow donors. All cohort members were sampled while nominally healthy, although unrecorded immune exposures were likely present. The donor was CMV seropositive and was included in the group of 250 to 300 seropositive cohort members. Every donor gave a peripheral blood sample, and the peripheral blood mononuclear cells from that sample were used for TCR beta sequencing. The Qiagen DNeasy Blood Extraction Kit was used to extract genomic DNA from the blood cell samples. This clone has a handful of counts. The antigen this receptor binds is unknown. Within one base of it there is no much larger clone, and no base qualities were kept.

The chain couples TRBV7-2 to TRBJ1-5; the D gene is unclear. Sequenced sample: PBMCs. The sequence came from a man aged 25-45 years in good health and CMV-seropositive. The CDR3 loop reads CASSLTSGRDQPQHF. The sequenced DNA is TGTGCCAGCAGCTTAACCTCCGGGAGAGATCAGCCCCAGCATTTT.